This TCR beta chain was documented in a study of regulatory T cells in long-lasting Graves disease. This clonotype was seen a few times. The target antigen is unknown. For TCR beta, libraries came from iRepertoire HTBI primers and Arm-PCR of CDR3 regions. TCRdb re-analysed the multiplex PCR reads in MiXCR, keeping a single row per CDR3 protein. There are some 400,000 distinct CDR3 sequences in the sample; 14% to 15% occur only once, and over 15% lies in the top ten. Regarding the study as a whole: Persistent disease samples used TRBV28, TRBJ1-2 and TRBJ2-5 preferentially.

Time point defined: newly diagnosed GD, antithyroid drugs for less than 3 months. Isolated PBMC RNA provided the starting material for the TCR library. Per the germline V gene, CDR1 is MRHNA and CDR2 is SNTAGT. V trimming: 5 bases; J trimming: 5 bases; junction bases outside the gene matches: 14. CDR3 length: 16 amino acids. This same sample was also part of a study on T cells in Graves' hyperthyroidism and ophthalmopathy.

The chain carries TRBV6-4 and TRBJ1-1, with TRBD1 matching over 7 bases. The material sequenced was peripheral blood mononuclear cells (PBMCs), taken at new diagnosis, from a patient treated with antithyroid drugs. The sequence came from a woman younger than 45 with Graves disease. In DNA, the CDR3 is TGTGCCAGCAGTTTGTTTCAACAGGGGTGGTGGACTGAAGCTTTCTTT. It encodes CASSLFQQGWWTEAFF.